Only one count was recorded for the clone carrying this T cell receptor beta chain. The identical CDR3 is also encoded by other nucleotide sequences in the sample. The sample is drawn from a study of blood T cell repertoires in COVID-19. On the study more broadly: Some COVID-19 samples were acute and others convalescent; all came from the United States, Italy and Spain. PBMCs, B-cell-depleted T cells, or T cells were the source of the cDNA or gDNA that made up the material.

The authors' processing: Reference gene primers were amplified, and this amplification served to estimate nucleated cell counts. Here immunoSEQ multiplex PCR was the method, and the copy in TCRdb shows in-frame clones only, minus some. D and trimming were read from the DNA, whereas the V and J calls and clone size are those reported in that table. The table shows 200,000 to 250,000 clones, with 65% to 90% occurring only once. The CDR3 extends over 14 amino acids. CDR1 is LGHNA and CDR2 is YSLEER in the germline V gene. With 0 bases removed from V and 2 bases from J, the gap between germline ends came to 5 bases.

The V and J genes are TRBV4-3 and TRBJ1-3, with D unclear. This clonotype was sampled from a man in his fifties or sixties with active or convalescent COVID-19. Sequenced input: peripheral blood. This CDR3 reads CASSQDRAGNTIYF. The CDR3 DNA reads TGCGCCAGCAGCCAAGATCGGGCTGGAAACACCATATATTTT.